This TCR beta chain was profiled in a study of shared clonotypes between healthy human individuals. As defined, naive CD8 cells were CD45RO-negative and positively selected for CCR7, with terminally differentiated effector memory CD45RA+ cells excluded. Original processing notes: As immunoSEQ supplied junction-only sequences (without quality scores), filtering differed. The table came from immunoSEQ multiplex PCR; TCRdb's copy has only in-frame clones and leaves some out. V and J calls and clone size are copied from that table; D and trimming were computed from the DNA. The sample carries about 2 million clones, just under 95% recorded once. Regarding this clone: The antigen is not known.

Germline V gives CDR1 SGHKS, CDR2 YYEKEE (reference sequence). The V end was cut by 0 bases, the J end by 7 bases, with 10 bases between. The CDR3 has 14 residues. Study-wide findings and caveats: The study drew on few donors, limiting represented genetic and exposure-history diversity.

The sequenced sample consisted of naive CD8+ T cells sorted from blood. The receptor was derived from a young man in good health. The genes are TRBV5-5 and TRBJ1-4, with a tentative D call TRBD1 (6 bases). This CDR3 is CASSLEQGSEKLFF. CDR3 coding DNA: TGTGCCAGCAGCTTGGAACAGGGAAGTGAAAAACTGTTTTTT.